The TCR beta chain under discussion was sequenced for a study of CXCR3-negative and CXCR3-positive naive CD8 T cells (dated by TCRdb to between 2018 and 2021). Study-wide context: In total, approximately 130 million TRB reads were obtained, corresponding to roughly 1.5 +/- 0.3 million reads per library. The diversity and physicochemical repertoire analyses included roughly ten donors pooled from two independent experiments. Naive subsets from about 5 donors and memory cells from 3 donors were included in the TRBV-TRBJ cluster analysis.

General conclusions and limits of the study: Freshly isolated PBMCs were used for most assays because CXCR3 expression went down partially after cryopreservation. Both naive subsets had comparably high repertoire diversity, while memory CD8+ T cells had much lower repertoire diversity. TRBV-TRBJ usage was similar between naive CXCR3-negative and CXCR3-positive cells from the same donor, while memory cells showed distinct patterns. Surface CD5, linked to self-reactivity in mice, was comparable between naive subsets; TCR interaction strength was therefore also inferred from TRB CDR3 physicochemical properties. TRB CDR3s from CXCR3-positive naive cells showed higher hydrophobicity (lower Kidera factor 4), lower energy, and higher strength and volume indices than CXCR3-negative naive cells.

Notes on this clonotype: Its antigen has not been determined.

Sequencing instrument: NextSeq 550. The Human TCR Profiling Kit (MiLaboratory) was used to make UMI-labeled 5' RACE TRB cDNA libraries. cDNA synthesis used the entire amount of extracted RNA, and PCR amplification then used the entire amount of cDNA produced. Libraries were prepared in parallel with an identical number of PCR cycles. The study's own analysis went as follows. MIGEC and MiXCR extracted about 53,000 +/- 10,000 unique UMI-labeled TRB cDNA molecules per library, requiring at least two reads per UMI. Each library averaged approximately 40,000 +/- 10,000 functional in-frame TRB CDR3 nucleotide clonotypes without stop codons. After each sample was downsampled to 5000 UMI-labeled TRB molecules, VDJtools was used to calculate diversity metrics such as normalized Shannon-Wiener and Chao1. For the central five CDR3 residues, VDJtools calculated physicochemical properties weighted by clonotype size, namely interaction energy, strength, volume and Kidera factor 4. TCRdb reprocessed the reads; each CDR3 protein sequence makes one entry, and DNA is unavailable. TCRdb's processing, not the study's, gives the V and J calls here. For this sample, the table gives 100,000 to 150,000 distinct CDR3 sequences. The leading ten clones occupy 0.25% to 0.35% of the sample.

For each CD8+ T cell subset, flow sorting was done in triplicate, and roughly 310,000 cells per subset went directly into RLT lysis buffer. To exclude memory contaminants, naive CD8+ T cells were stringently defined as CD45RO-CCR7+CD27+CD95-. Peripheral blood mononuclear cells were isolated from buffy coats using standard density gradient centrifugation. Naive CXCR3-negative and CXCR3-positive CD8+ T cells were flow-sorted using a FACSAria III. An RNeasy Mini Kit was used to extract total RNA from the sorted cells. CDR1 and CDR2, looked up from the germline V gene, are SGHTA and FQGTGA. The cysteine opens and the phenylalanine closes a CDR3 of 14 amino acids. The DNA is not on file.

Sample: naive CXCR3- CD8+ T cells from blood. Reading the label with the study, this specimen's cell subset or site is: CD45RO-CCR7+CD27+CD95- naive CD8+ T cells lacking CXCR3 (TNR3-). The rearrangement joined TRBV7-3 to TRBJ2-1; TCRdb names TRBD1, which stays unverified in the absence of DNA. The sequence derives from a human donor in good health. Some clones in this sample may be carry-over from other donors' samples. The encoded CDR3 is CASSYGPGADEQFF.